This TCR beta chain was found in a study of blood T cell repertoires in COVID-19. The protocol was immunoSEQ multiplex PCR, while the TCRdb copy is restricted to in-frame clones and leaves out a portion. The sample records under 250,000 clones, roughly four fifths being singletons. The germline V gene encodes CDR1 MNHEY and CDR2 SVGEGT. Trimming took off 6 bases at V and 4 bases at J, with 7 bases between the two ends. The CDR3 is made up of 12 amino acids. Material for sequencing was PBMCs or T cells enriched from blood (not recorded which). The TCR comes from a woman aged 40 to 49 with acute COVID-19. The chain links TRBV6-2 or TRBV6-3 to TRBJ1-3; no firm D call. The CDR3 DNA is TGTGCCAGCAGCTTATCCGGAAACACCATATATTTT. Protein product: CASSLSGNTIYF.